Listed below are T cell receptor beta chains from one sample, sequenced in a study of CD8 T cells in Susac syndrome. TCRdb re-analysed the immunoSEQ multiplex PCR reads in MiXCR, keeping a single row per CDR3 protein. The sample yields some 250,000 distinct CDR3 sequences, almost 97% seen once. Sequenced sample: CD4+ T cells from PBMCs. The receptors shown here come from a human donor with Susac syndrome. Both conserved end residues are part of each CDR3. The D gene is left open where the match is weak. A row's size may be missing; if present it is once, few, many or a size class.

d_call clone_size j_call v_call cdr3_nt cdr3_aa
TRBD2 NA TRBJ2-1 TRBV11-2 TGTGCCAGCAGCTATGGCGGGAGGGTCAATGAGCAGTTCTTC CASSYGGRVNEQFF
TRBD2 NA TRBJ2-1 TRBV30 TGTGCCTGGGCTACGATCTTGACTAGCGGGATTAATGAGCAGTTCTTC CAWATILTSGINEQFF
NA NA TRBJ1-3 TRBV5-1 TGCGCCAGCAGCTTAGGAATGACAGTCGGTGGAAACACCATATATTTT CASSLGMTVGGNTIYF
NA NA TRBJ2-1 TRBV7-9 TGTGCCAGCAGCTTAGCGGGGACTGCTTACAATGAGCAGTTCTTC CASSLAGTAYNEQFF
NA NA TRBJ2-3 TRBV5-1 TGCGCCAGCAGCTTGGACACCACAGATACGCAGTATTTT CASSLDTTDTQYF
TRBD2 NA TRBJ2-1 TRBV3-1 TGTGCCAGCAGCCCAGGGACTAGCGGGAGCTATGAGCAGTTCTTC CASSPGTSGSYEQFF
NA NA TRBJ2-5 TRBV5-1 TGCGCCAGCAGCCTAGGAGGGATCCAAGAGACCCAGTACTTC CASSLGGIQETQYF
TRBD2 NA TRBJ2-1 TRBV6-5 TGTGCCAGCAGTTACTCCGGGACTAGCGGGACCAACAACTTCTTC CASSYSGTSGTNNFF
NA once TRBJ1-2 TRBV11-2 TGTGCCAGCACCCCCAGGCGGGGGTCCTATGGCTACACCTTC CASTPRRGSYGYTF
TRBD1 NA TRBJ1-2 TRBV3-1 TGTGCCAGCAGCCAGAATCCGGGACAGAACTATGGCTACACCTTC CASSQNPGQNYGYTF
NA few TRBJ2-1 TRBV3-1 TGTGCCAGCAGCCGAGACAATGAGCAGTTCTTC CASSRDNEQFF
NA NA TRBJ2-5 TRBV4-1 TGCGCCAGCAGCCAAGTGCTAAAGGGGCTAGATCTTTCCCGAAGAAAGACCCAGTACTTC CASSQVLKGLDLSRRKTQYF
TRBD1 NA TRBJ2-1 TRBV28 TGTGCCAGCAATGGACAGGGGCCCCGAGGACCCTACAATGAGCAGTTCTTC CASNGQGPRGPYNEQFF
NA NA TRBJ2-1 TRBV5-1 TGCGCCAGCAGCCTGAGCCCGGATAACAATGAGCAGTTCTTC CASSLSPDNNEQFF
NA NA TRBJ1-5 TRBV11-2 TGTGCCAGCAGCCCACATGGGGGACGCGAAGTCGGGTCGCGAGATCAGCCCCAGCATTTT CASSPHGGREVGSRDQPQHF
NA NA TRBJ2-7 TRBV20-1 TGCAGTGCTAGTAGCCAGCGGGTACACTACGAGCAGTACTTC CSASSQRVHYEQYF
NA NA TRBJ2-1 TRBV7-8 TGTGCCAGCAGCTTTCATCGCGCCGCTTGGGATGAGCAGTTCTTC CASSFHRAAWDEQFF
TRBD2 NA TRBJ2-7 TRBV20-1 TGCAGTGCTAGTTCGGGACTAGCGGGAGGCCCCGAGCAGTACTTC CSASSGLAGGPEQYF
TRBD2 NA TRBJ2-1 TRBV3-1 TGTGCCAGCAGCCAAGCCGGCCCGGGACTAGGAAATGAGCAGTTCTTC CASSQAGPGLGNEQFF
NA once TRBJ2-7 TRBV6-6 TGTGCCAGCAGTAGGACAGTTTCGCTATACGAGCAGTACTTC CASSRTVSLYEQYF
NA NA TRBJ2-2 TRBV9 TGTGCCAGCAGCGTAGTCCCCGGGGAGCTGTTTTTT CASSVVPGELFF
NA NA TRBJ1-1 TRBV29-1 TGCAGCGTCGCGACGGGGCGAGGGACTGAAGCTTTCTTT CSVATGRGTEAFF
NA NA TRBJ2-7 TRBV12-5 TGTGCTAGTGCCAGGGCCGAACCCTACGAGCAGTACTTC CASARAEPYEQYF
NA NA TRBJ1-5 TRBV5-6 TGTGCCAGCAGCTATCGACAGGGCAATCAGCCCCAGCATTTT CASSYRQGNQPQHF
NA NA TRBJ2-6 TRBV29-1 TGCAGCGTGACCTATTCTGGGGCCAACGTCCTGACTTTC CSVTYSGANVLTF
NA NA TRBJ2-5 TRBV9 TGTGCCAGCAGCGTAGTTGCGGACCCCCGGCAGGAGACCCAGTACTTC CASSVVADPRQETQYF
TRBD2 once TRBJ2-5 TRBV4-1 TGCGCCAGCAGCCTCCGATCCCTCACTAGCGCCCAAGAGACCCAGTACTTC CASSLRSLTSAQETQYF
NA NA TRBJ1-4 TRBV3-1 TGTGCCAGCAGTCAGGACAGCGCAACTAATGAAAAACTGTTTTTT CASSQDSATNEKLFF
NA NA TRBJ1-5 TRBV3-1 TGTGCCAGCAGCGAGAGTAGGGGCAATCAGCCCCAGCATTTT CASSESRGNQPQHF
NA NA TRBJ2-4 TRBV15 TGTGCCACCAGCAGAGATCCCCCCAGAAACATTCAGTACTTC CATSRDPPRNIQYF
TRBD1 NA TRBJ2-1 TRBV19 TGTGCCAGTACCGCGGGGACAGGGCGGTCTGAGCAGTTCTTC CASTAGTGRSEQFF
NA NA TRBJ2-7 TRBV9 TGTGCCAGCAGCCCCCGTCCGGGGAACTACGAGCAGTACTTC CASSPRPGNYEQYF
NA once TRBJ2-1 TRBV18 TGTGCCAGCTCCCCGCCCTGGAGTTCTGGGAATGAGCAGTTCTTC CASSPPWSSGNEQFF
TRBD2 NA TRBJ2-7 TRBV13 TGTGCCAGCAGCACCAATCGTGCTAGCGGGAGTGCCGAGCAGTACTTC CASSTNRASGSAEQYF
NA NA TRBJ1-3 TRBV20-1 TGCAGTGCTAAGTCGGAAACTGGAAACACCATATATTTT CSAKSETGNTIYF
NA NA TRBJ1-5 TRBV29-1 TGCAGCGTGGTGGAGGGTGCGGGGAATCAGCCCCAGCATTTT CSVVEGAGNQPQHF
NA NA TRBJ2-5 TRBV3-1 TGTGCCAGCAGCGCCGGACAGGAGGGCTTGGGGGAGACCCAGTACTTC CASSAGQEGLGETQYF
TRBD2 NA TRBJ2-1 TRBV15 TGTGCCACCAGCAGATTTAGCGGGAGGCTCTACAATGAGCAGTTCTTC CATSRFSGRLYNEQFF
TRBD2 NA TRBJ2-1 TRBV2 TGTGCCAGCTTACTAGCGGTCTACAATGAGCAGTTCTTC CASLLAVYNEQFF
NA NA TRBJ1-1 TRBV28 TGTGCCAGCAGTCGGACGGTCGGTTACACTGAAGCTTTCTTT CASSRTVGYTEAFF
TRBD1 NA TRBJ2-6 TRBV19 TGTGCCACGAACAGGGGAAGGGTTGGGGCCAACGTCCTGACTTTC CATNRGRVGANVLTF
NA NA TRBJ2-7 TRBV27 TGTGCCAGCAGACCTACGCCGACAGCCACCTACGAGCAGTACTTC CASRPTPTATYEQYF
TRBD2 NA TRBJ2-4 TRBV2 TGTGCCAGCAGTGAAGGGACTAGCGTCTCATACTTC CASSEGTSVSYF
NA NA TRBJ2-5 TRBV29-1 TGCAGCGCGTACACTTGGGGGGGCCGGACCCAGTACTTC CSAYTWGGRTQYF
NA NA TRBJ2-7 TRBV29-1 TGCAGCGTTACCAGCGGATACGAGCAGTACTTC CSVTSGYEQYF